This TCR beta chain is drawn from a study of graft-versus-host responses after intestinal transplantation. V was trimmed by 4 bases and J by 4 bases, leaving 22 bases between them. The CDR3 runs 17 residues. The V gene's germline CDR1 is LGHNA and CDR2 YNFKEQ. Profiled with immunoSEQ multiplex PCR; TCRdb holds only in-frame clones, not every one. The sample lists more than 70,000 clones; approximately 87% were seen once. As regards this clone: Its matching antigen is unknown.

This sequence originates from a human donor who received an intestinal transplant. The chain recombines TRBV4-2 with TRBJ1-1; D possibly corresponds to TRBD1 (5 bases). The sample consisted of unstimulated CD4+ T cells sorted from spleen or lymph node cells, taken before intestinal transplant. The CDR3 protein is CASSLGRPGGGGTEAFF. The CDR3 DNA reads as TGTGCCAGCAGCCTCGGGAGGCCAGGCGGTGGGGGCACTGAAGCTTTCTTT.